This is a list of T cell receptor beta chains from one sample in a study of T cells in Graves' hyperthyroidism and ophthalmopathy. From the multiplex PCR reads, TCRdb called clonotypes with MiXCR, one entry per CDR3 protein. The sample includes approximately 590,000 distinct CDR3 sequences, about a sixth seen only once; the top ten take 7.3%. The sequenced material came from blood. These TCRs come from a woman aged 30 to 39 with Graves' hyperthyroidism. Both conserved end residues are part of each CDR3. A D gene is named only where the DNA matches it firmly. Size tells how often a clone was seen (once, few, many) or the class of an expanded clone, and some rows leave it out.

cdr3_nt cdr3_aa j_call d_call clone_size v_call
TGTGCCAGCAGCTTGGTAGTAGCGGGATACAATGAGCAGTTCTTC CASSLVVAGYNEQFF TRBJ2-1 TRBD2 . TRBV5-5
TGTGCCAGCAGCCCGCCCGGTGGTGGCCGAATGGGTACTAATGAAAAACTGTTTTTT CASSPPGGGRMGTNEKLFF TRBJ1-4 . . TRBV7-3
TGCAGTGCTAGAGATTGGGCGACTAGCACAGATACGCAGTATTTT CSARDWATSTDTQYF TRBJ2-3 . many TRBV20-1
TGTGCCAGCTCACCACCGATAGATCCTGGGGCCAACGTCCTGACTTTC CASSPPIDPGANVLTF TRBJ2-6 . . TRBV18
TGCAGCGTTGAAGGGGGGGGAGTAGCGGGAGTCTACTCCTACAATGAGCAGTTCTTC CSVEGGGVAGVYSYNEQFF TRBJ2-1 TRBD2 once TRBV29-1
TGTGCCAGCAGCGTAGTGGTCTCTGGGGCCAACGTCCTGACTTTC CASSVVVSGANVLTF TRBJ2-6 . many TRBV9
TGCAGTGCCCCGAGGATTCCTGGCGAGCAGTACTTC CSAPRIPGEQYF TRBJ2-7 . many TRBV20-1
TGTGCCAGCAGCTCAAGCGGGAGAACCTACAATGAGCAGTTCTTC CASSSSGRTYNEQFF TRBJ2-1 TRBD2 many TRBV11-2
TGTGCCAGCAGCTTAGCCCCCGGGACCAGTGGCGAGCAGTACTTC CASSLAPGTSGEQYF TRBJ2-7 . . TRBV6-5
TGCAGTGCTAGGGACAGGTTGACCTACGAGCAGTACTTC CSARDRLTYEQYF TRBJ2-7 TRBD1 . TRBV20-1
TGTGCCAGCATCTCCACTAGGGCCGGGGAGCTGTTTTTT CASISTRAGELFF TRBJ2-2 . . TRBV5-5
TGTGCCAGCAGCTTAGCGACAGGGCCCCTGGACAATGAGCAGTTCTTC CASSLATGPLDNEQFF TRBJ2-1 TRBD1 . TRBV7-6
TGTGCCAGCGCACAGGGACCGGATGGCTACACCTTC CASAQGPDGYTF TRBJ1-2 . many TRBV18
TGCAGTGCTAGACGCTCTATCAATGAGCAGTTCTTC CSARRSINEQFF TRBJ2-1 . . TRBV20-1
TGTGCCAGCAGTTTAGAAACAGGTAGCAATCAGCCCCAGCATTTT CASSLETGSNQPQHF TRBJ1-5 . many TRBV28
TGCAGTATAGGGGAACGGGTGGAGCAGTTCTTC CSIGERVEQFF TRBJ2-1 . many TRBV20-1
TGCAGTGCTAGGATAGCGGGAGCTGGTCTCAATGAGCAGTTCTTC CSARIAGAGLNEQFF TRBJ2-1 TRBD2 few TRBV20-1
TGCGCCAGCAGCTTGCAGGGTAACGCGTACAATGAGCAGTTCTTC CASSLQGNAYNEQFF TRBJ2-1 . many TRBV5-1
TGTGCCAGCAGTACGGAGACAGGGGACCAGCCCCAGCATTTT CASSTETGDQPQHF TRBJ1-5 TRBD1 . TRBV3-1
TGTGCCTGGAGCCAGGGGCTTGGCTATGGCTACACCTTC CAWSQGLGYGYTF TRBJ1-2 . . TRBV30
TGTGCCAGCAGTGGATGGACTATCATGAACACTGAAGCTTTCTTT CASSGWTIMNTEAFF TRBJ1-1 . many TRBV6-1
TGCGCCGGCAGCCAAGACGGTAGGGGGATCTGGTCACCCCTCCACTTT CAGSQDGRGIWSPLHF TRBJ1-6 . few TRBV4-1
TGTGCCAGCAGCCTACCCGGGACTGCCCCCTACGAGCAGTACTTC CASSLPGTAPYEQYF TRBJ2-7 . many TRBV13
TGTGCCAGCAGTTTCGGACCGGGTGGGAACGAGCAGTACTTC CASSFGPGGNEQYF TRBJ2-7 . many TRBV28
TGCAGTGCTAGAGACCCACTAGCGGGCACCGGGGAGCTGTTTTTT CSARDPLAGTGELFF TRBJ2-2 TRBD2 . TRBV20-1
TGTGCCAGCAGCTTAAAAGCGGGCGGCAACAATGAGCAGTTCTTC CASSLKAGGNNEQFF TRBJ2-1 . . TRBV7-2
TGCAGTGCTAGTCCCTTCGCGGGAGAGAGGGAGCAGTACTTC CSASPFAGEREQYF TRBJ2-7 TRBD2 . TRBV20-1
TGCGCCAGCAGCTTCAGTGGACGGAGCTCCTACAATGAGCAGTTCTTC CASSFSGRSSYNEQFF TRBJ2-1 . few TRBV5-1
TGCAGCGTTGAATCCAGGGGGAAAAACATTCAGTACTTC CSVESRGKNIQYF TRBJ2-4 TRBD1 . TRBV29-1
TGTGCCAGCAGCTGGACCGGGACAGAGAATGAAAAACTGTTTTTT CASSWTGTENEKLFF TRBJ1-4 TRBD1 few TRBV11-2
TGTGCCAGCAGTTCCCCAGGGACAGGGACAAACCAGCCCCAGCATTTT CASSSPGTGTNQPQHF TRBJ1-5 TRBD1 many TRBV28
TGCGCCAGCAGCTTCAGCGGAGTTTACAATGAGCAGTTCTTC CASSFSGVYNEQFF TRBJ2-1 . many TRBV5-1
TGTGCCAGCAGCACGAGGGGACTAGCGGGAGGGGGAGATACGCAGTATTTT CASSTRGLAGGGDTQYF TRBJ2-3 TRBD2 few TRBV7-8
TGTGCCAGCAAGCCCCTCACCCGGGTTTACGAGCAGCACTTC CASKPLTRVYEQHF TRBJ2-7 . . TRBV28
TGTGCCAGCAGGGGACAGACCTACAATCAGCCCCAGCATTTT CASRGQTYNQPQHF TRBJ1-5 TRBD1 many TRBV2
TGCAGTGCTAGAGTACCGGGGGGCTATGGCTACACCTTC CSARVPGGYGYTF TRBJ1-2 . few TRBV20-1
TGTGCCAGCTCACGCTCCGGACTAGAGAACACCGGGGAGCTGTTTTTT CASSRSGLENTGELFF TRBJ2-2 TRBD2 . TRBV18
TGTGCCAGCAGCCCCACGGGGGGCCACTACGAGCAGTACTTC CASSPTGGHYEQYF TRBJ2-7 . . TRBV11-2
TGCAGCGTTCGAGGGTTGTATTACAATGAGCAGTTCTTC CSVRGLYYNEQFF TRBJ2-1 . . TRBV29-1
TGCAGCGTTGGACCCGGGGGTGAGCAGTTCTTC CSVGPGGEQFF TRBJ2-1 . . TRBV29-1
TGTGCCAGCAGTAAATATTCGGACAACTACAATGAGCAGTTCTTC CASSKYSDNYNEQFF TRBJ2-1 . many TRBV27
TGCAGTGTACCGACAGGGGGGGGGTATGAAAAACTGTTTTTT CSVPTGGGYEKLFF TRBJ1-4 TRBD1 . TRBV20-1
TGTGCCAGCAGCTTGGGGACCAGGGCCCTTAAGGGCTATGGCTACACCTTC CASSLGTRALKGYGYTF TRBJ1-2 . . TRBV5-8
TGTGCCATCAGTGACCCCGGGACTAGAACCTACGAGCAGTACTTC CAISDPGTRTYEQYF TRBJ2-7 TRBD2 many TRBV10-3
TGTGCCAGCAGCACAAGTTTGGCGGGGGGGCGGGGACGCTACGAGCAGTACTTC CASSTSLAGGRGRYEQYF TRBJ2-7 TRBD2 few TRBV7-9
TGCAGTGCTAGGTACCGCATGAACACTGAAGCTTTCTTT CSARYRMNTEAFF TRBJ1-1 . many TRBV20-1
TGTGCCAGCTCACCGGGACTCGCCGGGGAGCTGTTTTTT CASSPGLAGELFF TRBJ2-2 . few TRBV18
TGTGCCAGCAGCTCGCGACAGAGTAGCGGGATTTCCTACAATGAGCAGTTCTTC CASSSRQSSGISYNEQFF TRBJ2-1 TRBD2 many TRBV13
TGCGCCAACAGCCCGTTCACAGATACGCAGTATTTT CANSPFTDTQYF TRBJ2-3 . once TRBV5-1
TGCAGTGCTAGACGGCCTAGCGGGAGCATGGCCAAAAACATTCAGTACTTC CSARRPSGSMAKNIQYF TRBJ2-4 TRBD2 few TRBV20-1
TGCAGTGCGGAAGGGACCCTCAATGAGCAGTTCTTC CSAEGTLNEQFF TRBJ2-1 . many TRBV20-1
TGTGCCAGCAGCTTAGGCGGGAGGGTGTACAATGAGCAGTTCTTC CASSLGGRVYNEQFF TRBJ2-1 TRBD2 . TRBV7-9
TGTGCCAGCAGTTTGTTGGGACAGGGGGTCGGCACTGAAGCTTTCTTT CASSLLGQGVGTEAFF TRBJ1-1 TRBD1 many TRBV7-9
TGTGCCAGCACCCTAGTTACAGGGGCGACAGATACGCAGTATTTT CASTLVTGATDTQYF TRBJ2-3 TRBD1 many TRBV2
TGTGCCAGCAGCTCCGGGGGTGACACCTACAATGAGCAGTTCTTC CASSSGGDTYNEQFF TRBJ2-1 . many TRBV7-9
TGTGCCATCGGAGAGCCTGGCCAAGGCGGTGAGCAGTTCTTC CAIGEPGQGGEQFF TRBJ2-1 . . TRBV10-3
TGTGCCAGCTTAGAGCGCCTCTACGAGCAGTACTTC CASLERLYEQYF TRBJ2-7 . few TRBV6-1
TGTGCCAGCAGCTCTATCACCGGGACAGGGGGCTTTGGCTACACCTTC CASSSITGTGGFGYTF TRBJ1-2 TRBD1 . TRBV7-8
TGTGCCAGCAGCTCAACTGGTACTGGGGAGCTGTTTTTT CASSSTGTGELFF TRBJ2-2 . many TRBV7-2